A single sample gave rise to the 29 T cell receptor beta chains below, sequenced in a study of CD8+ T cells in alopecia areata. Noted treatment: oral pan-JAK inhibitor, 5-10 mg twice daily. Extracted from the samples, RNA was reverse transcribed into cDNA to serve as the sequencing template. TCRdb's table, derived via immunoSEQ multiplex PCR, lists solely in-frame clones and lacks some. Of some 100,000 clones in the sample, about three fifths are singletons; the top ten hold 25% to 30%. This specimen was CD8+ T cells sorted from blood, taken at week 4, from a patient treated with tofacitinib. These receptor sequences come from a human donor with alopecia areata.

The chain employs TRBV15 and TRBJ1-5; D remains ambiguous. V was shortened by 3 bases and J by 0 bases, with 9 bases between the two germline ends. The germline CDR1 and CDR2 sequences are LNHNV and YYDKDF (reference sequence). CDR3 size: 15 residues. CDR3 bases: TGTGCCACCAGCAGCTACCTATATAGCAATCAGCCCCAGCATTTT. Its protein product is CATSSYLYSNQPQHF.

This clone has more than one count but fewer than ten. The chain is built from TRBV7-8 and TRBJ2-3; 12 positions agree with TRBD2. The junction had 11 bases not matched to a gene; V was cut back by 5 bases and J by 5 bases. Germline CDR1 reads SGHVS; CDR2 reads FQNEAQ. The length of the CDR3 is 17 residues. The CDR3 nucleotides are TGTGCCAGCAGCCCGAGGACTAGCGGGGAGTGGGTAGATACGCAGTATTTT. It yields the protein CASSPRTSGEWVDTQYF.

A single count supports this clone. This chain's CDR3 is CATSRPSGTQETQYF. In nucleotides, the CDR3 is TGTGCCACCAGCAGGCCATCCGGGACGCAAGAGACCCAGTACTTC. The chain combines TRBV15 with TRBJ2-5; D is possibly TRBD1 or TRBD2 (5 bases each). The CDR3 is 15 amino acids. Germline-derived CDR1 and CDR2 are LNHNV and YYDKDF (reference sequence). V was cut by 3 bases and J by 2 bases, with 13 bases left in between.

Turning to this clone: The CDR3 end shows no conserved phenylalanine or tryptophan, and so a read error is likely. It is unclear where the CDR3 begins or ends on the DNA, so no DNA is shown, and the CDR3 is as TCRdb lists it. The chain is built from TRBV29-1 and TRBJ1-1. Germline CDR1 SQVTM, CDR2 ANQGSEA. The CDR3 numbers 10 amino acids, ends counted. The CDR3 reads CSVGGSPPGL.

V and J are TRBV23-1 and TRBJ2-5; perhaps TRBD2 as D (5 bases). TRBV23-1 is an ORF for which the function is uncertain. V dropped 11 bases and J dropped 0 bases, with 22 bases sitting between them. The CDR3 is 16 amino acids. This CDR3 reads CAGLRTIQWHQETQYF. CDR3 DNA sequence: TGCGCCGGACTCAGGACGATTCAATGGCACCAAGAGACCCAGTACTTC.

The count of this clone is one. This chain connects TRBV15 to TRBJ2-1; D unresolved. Germline V gene lookup returns CDR1 LNHNV and CDR2 YYDKDF (reference sequence). There are 13 residues in the CDR3. Deletions cut 0 bases from V and 12 bases from J, with 12 bases between. CDR3 loop: CATSREPSPAQFF. The CDR3 DNA sequence: TGTGCCACCAGCAGAGAGCCCTCCCCGGCGCAGTTCTTC.

This clone was counted only a few times. The chain uses TRBV4-1 and TRBJ1-2, with D possibly matching TRBD1 (5 bases). Germline V gene data show CDR1 as MGHRA and CDR2 as YSYEKL. The CDR3 loop spans 15 amino acids. The germline V and J ends were trimmed by 1 base and 7 bases, with 16 bases remaining between them. As DNA, the CDR3 is TGCGCCAGCAGCCAAGGCCAGGGTGAGATAGGTGGCTACACCTTC. This sequence encodes CASSQGQGEIGGYTF.

V is TRBV15 and J is TRBJ2-1; no firm D call. The CDR3 sequence is 16 residues long. V lost 0 bases and J 4 bases, leaving 13 bases between the germline ends. Germline V lookup: CDR1 LNHNV, CDR2 YYDKDF (reference sequence). The CDR3 spells CATSRDRALSYNEQFF. In DNA, the CDR3 is TGTGCCACCAGCAGAGATAGGGCACTCTCGTACAATGAGCAGTTCTTC.

CDR3 in amino acids: CASSIVQSNQPQHF. The CDR3 DNA follows: TGTGCCAGTAGTATAGTCCAAAGCAATCAGCCCCAGCATTTT. The chain links TRBV19 to TRBJ1-5; D unresolved. This CDR3 has 14 residues. In germline, CDR1 is LNHDA, CDR2 SQIVND (reference sequence). V shed 1 base and J shed 1 base, with 5 bases lying between them. The full variable domain, its missing parts supplied by reference TRBV19 and TRBJ1-5, is DGGITQSPKYLFRKEGQNVTLSCEQNLNHDAMYWYRQDPGQGLRLIYYSQIVNDFQKGDIAEGYSVSREKKESFPLTVTSAQKNPTAFYLCASSIVQSNQPQHFGDGTRLSIL.

This chain uses TRBV15 with TRBJ2-6, with 7 bases identical to TRBD2. The CDR3 is 15 residues long. V shed 10 bases, J shed 0 bases, and the junction held 6 bases outside the gene matches. CDR1 is LNHNV and CDR2 is YYDKDF in the germline V gene (reference sequence). The CDR3 DNA reads TGTGCCAGCGGGGGTCTCAGCTCTGGGGCCAACGTCCTGACTTTC. This translates into CASGGLSSGANVLTF.

The genes are TRBV29-1 and TRBJ2-7, with TRBD1 matching over 10 bases. Looked up from germline, CDR1 is SQVTM and CDR2 is ANQGSEA. CDR3 size: 14 residues. With 4 bases clipped from V and 7 bases from J, the junction kept 10 bases outside the gene matches. In nucleotides, the CDR3 is TGCAGCGTTGTGTGGGGACAGGGGAAGGGGGAGCAGTACTTC. Its translation: CSVVWGQGKGEQYF.

The chain combines TRBV4-2 with TRBJ2-7; D possibly uses TRBD1 or TRBD2 (5 bases each). V was shortened by 3 bases and J by 3 bases, with 12 bases between the two germline ends. CDR3 size: 14 residues. Germline CDR1 LGHNA, CDR2 YNFKEQ. CDR3 coding DNA: TGTGCCAGCAGCCACAAAACAGGAGGCTACGAGCAGTACTTC. It specifies CASSHKTGGYEQYF.

V usage is TRBV18 and J usage is TRBJ1-1, with TRBD1 identical over 10 bases. Germline assignment: CDR1 KGHSH and CDR2 LQKENI. V was pared by 0 bases and J by 6 bases, with 1 base of the junction left unmatched. The CDR3 is made up of 14 amino acids. CDR3 DNA: TGTGCCAGCTCACCACCTGGACAGGGGGCTGAAGCTTTCTTT. The encoded protein is CASSPPGQGAEAFF.

The table lists this clone with a few counts. V gene TRBV23-1 combines with J gene TRBJ1-4; D gene unclear. TRBV23-1 is an ORF, and what it does is uncertain. The CDR3 spans 12 residues. V was pared by 9 bases and J by 8 bases, with 13 bases between. CDR3 in DNA: TGCGCCAGACTGGCTAAGGAGGAAAAACTGTTTTTT. Its translation is CARLAKEEKLFF.

This clone was counted between two and nine times. The CDR3 bases are TGTGCCTGGGGCGGACAGGTTGGGGAGCAGTACTTC. Amino acids: CAWGGQVGEQYF. The rearrangement joins TRBV30 to TRBJ2-7, with 7 bases matching TRBD1. Germline CDR1 reads GTSNPN; CDR2 reads SVGIG (reference sequence). CDR3 length equals 12 residues. The junction had 8 bases not matched to a gene; V was cut back by 5 bases and J by 7 bases.

The chain combines TRBV7-6 with TRBJ1-1; the D gene is possibly TRBD1 (6 bases). The germline V gene has CDR1 SGHVS and CDR2 FNYEAQ. V lost 4 bases to trimming and J lost 6 bases, with 9 bases between them. This CDR3 region has 12 residues. The CDR3 spells CASSSGAAEAFF. The DNA of the CDR3 is TGTGCCAGCAGCTCAGGGGCCGCTGAAGCTTTCTTT.

The V call is TRBV15, the J call TRBJ1-5, with D maybe TRBD1 (5 bases). The ends were cut back, 3 bases at V and 5 bases at J, with 14 bases in the middle. The germline gives CDR1 LNHNV, CDR2 YYDKDF (reference sequence). This CDR3 contains 15 residues. The DNA of the CDR3 is TGTGCCACCAGCAGTAGGGAACCAGGGCATCAGCCCCAGCATTTT. This encodes CATSSREPGHQPQHF.

This clone was detected once. The chain carries TRBV7-2 and TRBJ2-5, with D possibly TRBD1 on 5 matching bases. The CDR3 length is 13 residues. CDR1 and CDR2 from the germline V gene are SGHTA and FQGNSA. Trimming cost V 0 bases and J 5 bases, with 7 bases left between them. This CDR3 reads CASSLASGETQYF. The CDR3 bases are TGTGCCAGCAGCTTAGCATCAGGGGAGACCCAGTACTTC.

J is TRBJ2-7 and V is TRBV28; the D call may be TRBD1 or TRBD2 (6 bases each). There are 12 residues in the CDR3. From germline, CDR1 is MDHEN and CDR2 SYDVKM. Trimming removed 8 bases at V and 3 bases at J, with 11 bases between. CDR3 sequence reads: CASLGGGYEQYF. In DNA form, the CDR3 reads TGTGCCAGCCTTGGAGGGGGCTACGAGCAGTACTTC.

This clone occurred a few times. The chain carries TRBV28 and TRBJ2-3; 11 bases fit TRBD2. V shed 5 bases, J shed 0 bases, and the junction held 10 bases outside the gene matches. CDR1 is MDHEN, CDR2 SYDVKM, per germline. The CDR3 consists of 18 residues. In nucleotides, the CDR3 is TGTGCCAGCAGTCATCGTAGACTAGCGGGGAGTAGCACAGATACGCAGTATTTT. This encodes CASSHRRLAGSSTDTQYF.

A few counts support this clone. The rearrangement links TRBV29-1 to TRBJ1-1; D call uncertain. V was cut by 4 bases and J by 1 base, with 4 bases left in between. Germline CDR1 and CDR2: SQVTM and ANQGSEA. CDR3 size: 11 residues. In nucleotides, the CDR3 is TGCAGCGTTGGGCAGAACACTGAAGCTTTCTTT. Translated, it gives CSVGQNTEAFF.

The rearrangement joins TRBV7-8 to TRBJ2-5; D may correspond to TRBD1 or TRBD2 (5 bases each). The CDR3 totals 15 residues. V shed 6 bases and J shed 2 bases, with 16 bases lying between them. Germline V CDR1 and CDR2: SGHVS, FQNEAQ. The chain's CDR3 is CASRLTGRQQETQYF. CDR3 bases: TGTGCCAGCAGATTAACGGGACGCCAACAAGAGACCCAGTACTTC.

The J gene is TRBJ1-1, the V gene TRBV30, with TRBD1 identical over 9 bases. CDR3 length: 16 amino acids. The germline CDR1 and CDR2 sequences are GTSNPN and SVGIG (reference sequence). Trimming took 2 bases from V and 2 from J; bases not matched to a gene: 9. CDR3 sequence reads: CAWSPGTGIANTEAFF. CDR3 DNA: TGTGCCTGGAGTCCGGGGACAGGGATTGCTAACACTGAAGCTTTCTTT.

The chain carries TRBV25-1 and TRBJ1-6, with D perhaps TRBD1 (5 bases). Trimming took 0 bases from V and 10 from J, leaving 7 bases between them. CDR3 size: 13 residues. Per germline, CDR1 MGHDK and CDR2 SYGVNS. CDR3 nucleotides: TGTGCCAGCAGTGAATACGGACAATCACCCCTCCACTTT. It codes for CASSEYGQSPLHF.

V usage is TRBV30 and J usage is TRBJ2-5; 12 bases align to TRBD1. The CDR3 sequence is 13 residues long. J lost 8 bases, V lost 2 bases, and 3 bases had no gene match. The germline gives CDR1 GTSNPN, CDR2 SVGIG (reference sequence). DNA of the CDR3: TGTGCCTGGAGTTGGGGACAGGGGGCAACCCAGTACTTC. Residues: CAWSWGQGATQYF.

This clone was detected a few times. This rearrangement joins TRBV30 to TRBJ1-1, with D uncertain. Trimming pared 3 bases from V and 7 bases from J, leaving 9 bases between. This CDR3 is 11 amino acids long. In germline, CDR1 is GTSNPN, CDR2 SVGIG (reference sequence). This CDR3 reads CAWSPAFEAFF. In DNA, the CDR3 is TGTGCCTGGAGCCCCGCATTTGAAGCTTTCTTT.

This chain uses TRBV30 with TRBJ2-1, with D uncertain. Germline CDR1 is GTSNPN and CDR2 is SVGIG (reference sequence). V lost 5 bases and J 4 bases, leaving 6 bases between the germline ends. This CDR3 is built from 11 residues. CDR3 loop: CAWGTYNEQFF. CDR3 DNA: TGTGCCTGGGGAACATACAATGAGCAGTTCTTC.

This chain uses TRBV29-1 with TRBJ2-2; 7 bases agree with TRBD1. Unmatched junction bases numbered 6, after V lost 3 bases and J lost 5 bases. The CDR3 has 14 residues. Germline V CDR1 and CDR2: SQVTM, ANQGSEA. The CDR3: CSVEEYRGTGELFF. The CDR3 bases are TGCAGCGTTGAGGAATACAGGGGAACCGGGGAGCTGTTTTTT.

CDR3 amino acids: CASSKGSPYGYTF. The CDR3 DNA follows: TGTGCCAGCAGTAAGGGCAGCCCCTATGGCTACACCTTC. This chain connects TRBV25-1 to TRBJ1-2, with no clear D. This CDR3 spans 13 amino acids. The V gene's germline CDR1 is MGHDK and CDR2 SYGVNS. The germline V and J ends were trimmed by 5 bases and 4 bases, with 11 bases remaining between them.